This record looks at one TCR beta chain sequence and its context. Authors' methods: Using reference gene primer amplification, nucleated cell counts were estimated. TCRdb's copy holds only in-frame clones and misses some; the assay was immunoSEQ multiplex PCR. Clonal size and the V and J genes are those of that table, whereas D and trimming came from the DNA. The table lists approximately 280,000 clones, approximately 84% of them singletons, with 2% to 2.5% in the top ten. This sample stems from a study of blood T cell repertoires in COVID-19. At the level of the study: Samples taken during acute and convalescent COVID-19 were collected in the United States, Italy and Spain. From T cells, B-cell-depleted T cells, or PBMCs came the material, which was cDNA or gDNA.

The origin of this receptor is a young woman who had recovered from COVID-19. Sequenced input: peripheral blood.

The CDR3 DNA is TGTGCCAGCAGCTTAGGAGGGCAAGTAGATACGCAGTATTTT. Translating it yields CASSLGGQVDTQYF. The chain carries TRBV11-2 and TRBJ2-3; TRBD2 might be the D (5 bases). Trimming stripped 1 base from V and 5 bases from J, with 10 bases between. The CDR3 loop spans 14 amino acids. Germline CDR1 reads SGHAT; CDR2 reads FQNNGV.